The T cell receptor beta chain described here comes from a study of blood T cell repertoires in COVID-19. In the authors' methods: Estimates of nucleated cell counts were drawn from the amplification of reference gene primers. Generated by immunoSEQ multiplex PCR, the TCRdb table keeps only in-frame clones and is missing some. D and trimming come from the DNA, and the V and J calls and clone size come from that table. The repertoire includes 110,000 to 150,000 clones, roughly 84% of them detected once, and roughly 10% sits in the top ten. Germline V CDR1 and CDR2: SGHDN, FVKESK. With 0 bases removed from V and 9 bases from J, the gap between germline ends came to 11 bases. The CDR3 spans 13 residues.

The origin of this receptor is a man in his 60s with active or convalescent COVID-19. This rearrangement joins TRBV14 to TRBJ1-2; D uncertain. Specimen: peripheral blood. This CDR3 reads CASSQDLERSYTF. In nucleotides, the CDR3 is TGTGCCAGCAGCCAAGATCTAGAGAGAAGCTACACCTTC.